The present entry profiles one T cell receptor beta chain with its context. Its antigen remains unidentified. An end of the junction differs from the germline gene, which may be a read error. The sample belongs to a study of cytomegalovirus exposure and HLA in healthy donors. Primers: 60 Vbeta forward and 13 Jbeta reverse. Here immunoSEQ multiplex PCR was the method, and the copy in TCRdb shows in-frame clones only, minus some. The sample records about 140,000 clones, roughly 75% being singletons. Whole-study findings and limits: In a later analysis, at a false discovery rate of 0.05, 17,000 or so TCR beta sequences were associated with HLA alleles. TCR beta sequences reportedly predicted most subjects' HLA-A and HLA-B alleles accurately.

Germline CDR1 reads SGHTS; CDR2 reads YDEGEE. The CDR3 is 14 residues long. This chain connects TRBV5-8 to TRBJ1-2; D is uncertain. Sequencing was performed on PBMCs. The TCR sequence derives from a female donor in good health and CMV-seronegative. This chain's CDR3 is CASSLSPSGSGYPF. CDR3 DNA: TGTGCCAGCAGCCTCTCCCCCTCGGGGAGCGGCTACCCCTTC. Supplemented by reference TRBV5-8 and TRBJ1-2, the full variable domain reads EAGVTQSPTHLIKTRGQQATLRCSPISGHTSVYWYQQALGLGLQFLLWYDEGEERNRGNFPPRFSGRQFPNYSSELNVNALELEDSALYLCASSLSPSGSGYPFGSGTRLTVV.